This T cell receptor (beta chain) was recorded in a study of cytomegalovirus exposure and HLA in healthy donors. In the study overall: When 398 donors were genotyped, 81% of them were found to fall in the Caucasian-associated ancestry cluster. Study-wide results and limits: The study recorded more than 150 TCR beta chains that were cytomegalovirus-associated. It was reportedly the case that the classifier diagnosed cytomegalovirus status with high specificity and sensitivity. When presence/absence was analysed, sequencing depth was taken to be roughly uniform across donors.

As regards this clone: Antigen specificity is unknown.

Germline CDR1 reads MNHEY; CDR2 reads SVGAGI. Trimming cost V 4 bases and J 6 bases; bases outside gene matches: 8. The CDR3 length is 14 residues. It was with 60 Vbeta and 13 Jbeta primers that the PCR ran. The method was immunoSEQ multiplex PCR; TCRdb's version includes in-frame clones alone and lacks a portion of them. In total, the table holds approximately 75,000 clones. This sequence joins TRBV6-5 and TRBJ1-2; TRBD1 matches 7 bases. Sequencing was carried out using PBMCs. The sequence derives from a boy under 18 in good health and CMV-seronegative. The CDR3 loop reads CASSSTGISDGYTF. CDR3 coding DNA: TGTGCCAGCAGTTCGACAGGGATATCGGATGGCTACACCTTC.